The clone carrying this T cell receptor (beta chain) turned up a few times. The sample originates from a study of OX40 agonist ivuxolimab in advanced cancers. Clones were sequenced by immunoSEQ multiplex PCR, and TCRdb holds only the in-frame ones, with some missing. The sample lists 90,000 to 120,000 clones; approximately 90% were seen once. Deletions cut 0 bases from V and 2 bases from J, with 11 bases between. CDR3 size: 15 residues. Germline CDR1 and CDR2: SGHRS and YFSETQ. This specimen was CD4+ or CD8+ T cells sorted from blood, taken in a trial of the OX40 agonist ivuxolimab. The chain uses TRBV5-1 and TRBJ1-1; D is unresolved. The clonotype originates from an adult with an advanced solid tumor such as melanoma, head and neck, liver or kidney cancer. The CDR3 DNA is TGCGCCAGCAGCTTGGCTATGGGCAGAAACACTGAAGCTTTCTTT. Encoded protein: CASSLAMGRNTEAFF.